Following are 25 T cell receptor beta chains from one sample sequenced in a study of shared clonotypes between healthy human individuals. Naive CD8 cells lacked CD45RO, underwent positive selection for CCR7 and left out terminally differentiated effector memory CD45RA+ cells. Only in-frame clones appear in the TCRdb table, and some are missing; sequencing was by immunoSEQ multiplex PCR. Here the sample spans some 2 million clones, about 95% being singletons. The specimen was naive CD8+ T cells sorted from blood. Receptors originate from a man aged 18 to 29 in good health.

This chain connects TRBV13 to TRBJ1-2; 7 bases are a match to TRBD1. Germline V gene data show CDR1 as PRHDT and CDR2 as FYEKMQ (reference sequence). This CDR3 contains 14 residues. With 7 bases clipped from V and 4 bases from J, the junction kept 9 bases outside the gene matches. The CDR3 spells CASTSEGTAYGYTF. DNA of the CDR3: TGTGCCAGCACCTCCGAGGGGACAGCCTATGGCTACACCTTC.

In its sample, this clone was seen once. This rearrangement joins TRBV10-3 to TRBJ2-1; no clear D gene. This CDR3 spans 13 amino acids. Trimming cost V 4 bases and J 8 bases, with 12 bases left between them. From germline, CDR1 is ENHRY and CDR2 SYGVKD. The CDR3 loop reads CAISVKLLDEQFF. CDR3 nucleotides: TGTGCCATCAGTGTCAAATTGTTGGATGAGCAGTTCTTC.

The CDR3 protein is CASSYLAGTGVYGYTF. The CDR3 DNA sequence: TGTGCCAGCAGTTACTTAGCGGGGACAGGAGTCTATGGCTACACCTTC. The chain carries TRBV6-5 and TRBJ1-2, with 8 nucleotides matching TRBD1. Germline values: CDR1 MNHEY, CDR2 SVGAGI. The CDR3 is 16 residues long. The junction had 8 bases not matched to a gene; V was cut back by 1 base and J by 4 bases.

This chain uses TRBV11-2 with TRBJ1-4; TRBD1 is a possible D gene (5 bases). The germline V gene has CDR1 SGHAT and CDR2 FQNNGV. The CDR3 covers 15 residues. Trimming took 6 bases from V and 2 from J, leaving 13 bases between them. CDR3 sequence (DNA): TGTGCCAGCAGACAGGAGGCGGTGACTAATGAAAAACTGTTTTTT. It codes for CASRQEAVTNEKLFF.

CDR3 in amino acids: CASSHALAGNEQFF. The CDR3 DNA reads as TGCGCCAGCAGCCACGCTCTCGCCGGTAATGAGCAGTTCTTC. The rearrangement links TRBV4-1 to TRBJ2-1; no reliable D call. V lost 3 bases, J lost 7 bases, and 13 bases lay in between. Germline CDR1 and CDR2: MGHRA and YSYEKL. CDR3 length: 14 residues.

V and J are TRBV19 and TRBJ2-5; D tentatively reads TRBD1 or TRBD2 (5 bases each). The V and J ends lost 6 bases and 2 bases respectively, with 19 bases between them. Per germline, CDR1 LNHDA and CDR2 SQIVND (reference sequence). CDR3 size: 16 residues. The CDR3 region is CASSQRSRDRQETQYF. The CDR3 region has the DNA TGTGCCAGTAGCCAGCGGTCCCGAGACAGACAAGAGACCCAGTACTTC.

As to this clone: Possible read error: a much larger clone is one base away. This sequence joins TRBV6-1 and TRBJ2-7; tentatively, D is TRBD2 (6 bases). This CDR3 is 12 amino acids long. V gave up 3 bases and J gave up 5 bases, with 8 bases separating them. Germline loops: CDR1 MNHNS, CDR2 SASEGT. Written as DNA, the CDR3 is TGTGCCAGCAGTGATTGGGGGGACGAGCAGTACTTC. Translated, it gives CASSDWGDEQYF.

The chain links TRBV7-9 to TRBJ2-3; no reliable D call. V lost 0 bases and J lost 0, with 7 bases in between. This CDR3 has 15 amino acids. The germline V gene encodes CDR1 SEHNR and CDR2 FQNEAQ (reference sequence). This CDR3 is CASSLAPTSTDTQYF. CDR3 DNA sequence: TGTGCCAGCAGCTTAGCGCCGACTAGCACAGATACGCAGTATTTT.

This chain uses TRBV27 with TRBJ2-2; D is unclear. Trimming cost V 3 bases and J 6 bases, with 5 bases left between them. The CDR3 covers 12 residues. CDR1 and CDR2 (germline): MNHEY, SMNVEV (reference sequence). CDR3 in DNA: TGTGCCAGCAGTTTTATCTCCGGGGAGCTGTTTTTT. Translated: CASSFISGELFF.

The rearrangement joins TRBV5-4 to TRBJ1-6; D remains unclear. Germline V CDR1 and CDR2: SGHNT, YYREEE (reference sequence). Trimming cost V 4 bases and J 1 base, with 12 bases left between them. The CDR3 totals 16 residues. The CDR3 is CASSESLGSYNSPLHF. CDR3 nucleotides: TGTGCCAGCAGCGAGTCCCTGGGATCCTATAATTCACCCCTCCACTTT. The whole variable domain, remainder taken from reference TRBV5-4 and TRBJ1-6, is ETGVTQSPTHLIKTRGQQVTLRCSSQSGHNTVSWYQQALGQGPQFIFQYYREEENGRGNFPPRFSGLQFPNYSSELNVNALELDDSALYLCASSESLGSYNSPLHFGNGTRLTVT.

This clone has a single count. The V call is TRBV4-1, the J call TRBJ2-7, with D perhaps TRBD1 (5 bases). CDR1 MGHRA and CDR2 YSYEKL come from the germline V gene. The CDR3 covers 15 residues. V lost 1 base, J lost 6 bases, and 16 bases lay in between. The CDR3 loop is CASSQGQGASLEQYF. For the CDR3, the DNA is TGCGCCAGCAGCCAAGGGCAGGGTGCGTCTCTCGAGCAGTACTTC.

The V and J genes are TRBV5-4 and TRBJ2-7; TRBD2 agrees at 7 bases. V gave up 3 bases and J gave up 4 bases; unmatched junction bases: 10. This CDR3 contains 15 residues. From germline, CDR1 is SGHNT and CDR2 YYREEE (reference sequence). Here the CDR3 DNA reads TGTGCCAGCAGCTGGGCCCCAGCGGGATCATACGAGCAGTACTTC. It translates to CASSWAPAGSYEQYF.

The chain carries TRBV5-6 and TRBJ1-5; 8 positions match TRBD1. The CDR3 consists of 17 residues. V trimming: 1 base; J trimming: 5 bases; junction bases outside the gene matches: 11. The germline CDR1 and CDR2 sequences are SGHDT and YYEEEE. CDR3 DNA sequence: TGTGCCAGCAGCTTGTCAGTCCAGGGGGCTTATTATCAGCCCCAGCATTTT. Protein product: CASSLSVQGAYYQPQHF.

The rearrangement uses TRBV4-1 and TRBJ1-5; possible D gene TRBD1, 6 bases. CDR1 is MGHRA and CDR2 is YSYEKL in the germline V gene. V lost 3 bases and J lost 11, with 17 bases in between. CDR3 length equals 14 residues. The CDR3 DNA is TGCGCCAGCAGCCAGCTGGGCCAGGGGAGGACCCAGCATTTT. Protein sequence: CASSQLGQGRTQHF.

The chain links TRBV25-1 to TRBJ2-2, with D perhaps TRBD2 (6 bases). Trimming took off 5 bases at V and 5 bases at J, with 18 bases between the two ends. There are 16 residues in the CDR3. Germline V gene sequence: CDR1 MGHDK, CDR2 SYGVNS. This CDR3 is CASSRIPGVSTGELFF. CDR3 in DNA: TGTGCCAGCAGTCGGATACCGGGGGTAAGTACCGGGGAGCTGTTTTTT.

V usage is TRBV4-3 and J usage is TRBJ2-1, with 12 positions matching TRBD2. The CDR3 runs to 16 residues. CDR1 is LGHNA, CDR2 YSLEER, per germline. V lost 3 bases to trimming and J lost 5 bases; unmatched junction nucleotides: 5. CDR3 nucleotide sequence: TGCGCCAGCAGCCAGTCTAGCGGGAGGGGGAACAATGAGCAGTTCTTC. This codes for CASSQSSGRGNNEQFF.

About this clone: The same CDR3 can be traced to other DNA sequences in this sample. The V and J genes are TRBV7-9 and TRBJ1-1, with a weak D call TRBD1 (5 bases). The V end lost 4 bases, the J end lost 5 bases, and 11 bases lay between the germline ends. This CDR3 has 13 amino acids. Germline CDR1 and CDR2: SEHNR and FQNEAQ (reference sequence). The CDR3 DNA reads TGTGCCAGCAGCTGGGACGGGGGGACTGAAGCTTTCTTT. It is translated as CASSWDGGTEAFF.

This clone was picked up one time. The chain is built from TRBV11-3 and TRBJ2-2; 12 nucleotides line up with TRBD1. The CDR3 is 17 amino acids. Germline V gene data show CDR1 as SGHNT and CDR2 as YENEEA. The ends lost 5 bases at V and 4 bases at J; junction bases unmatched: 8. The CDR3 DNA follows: TGTGCCAGCAGCCCTCCGAGGGGACAGGGGGCCACCGGGGAGCTGTTTTTT. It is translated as CASSPPRGQGATGELFF.

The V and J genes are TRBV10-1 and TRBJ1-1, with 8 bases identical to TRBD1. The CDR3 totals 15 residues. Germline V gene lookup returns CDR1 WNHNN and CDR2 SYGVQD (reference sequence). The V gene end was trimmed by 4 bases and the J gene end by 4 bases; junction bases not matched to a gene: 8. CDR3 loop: CASSAATGGLTEAFF. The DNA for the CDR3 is TGCGCCAGCAGTGCGGCTACAGGGGGGCTCACTGAAGCTTTCTTT.

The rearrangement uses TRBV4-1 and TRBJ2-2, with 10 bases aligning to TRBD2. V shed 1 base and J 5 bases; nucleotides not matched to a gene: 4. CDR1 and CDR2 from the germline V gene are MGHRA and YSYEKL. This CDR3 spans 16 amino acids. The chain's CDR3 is CASSQGPGLATGELFF. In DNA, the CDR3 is TGCGCCAGCAGCCAAGGCCCGGGACTAGCGACCGGGGAGCTGTTTTTT.

The CDR3 sequence: CASSLALGVLEQYF. CDR3 coding DNA: TGTGCCAGCAGCTTGGCGTTGGGGGTCCTCGAGCAGTACTTC. The chain couples TRBV7-9 to TRBJ2-7; D is tentatively TRBD1 or TRBD2 (5 bases each). This CDR3 contains 14 residues. V was trimmed by 3 bases and J by 6 bases, leaving 15 bases between them. Germline V gene data show CDR1 as SEHNR and CDR2 as FQNEAQ (reference sequence).

As DNA, the CDR3 is TGTGCCAGCAGTAAGTTTACAGTTACGGGACACTCCAACACCGGGGAGCTGTTTTTT. Its translation is CASSKFTVTGHSNTGELFF. The J gene is TRBJ2-2, the V gene TRBV27; TRBD1 might be the D (6 bases). Trimming took 5 bases from V and 2 from J, leaving 24 bases between them. Germline V gives CDR1 MNHEY, CDR2 SMNVEV (reference sequence). This CDR3 has 19 amino acids.

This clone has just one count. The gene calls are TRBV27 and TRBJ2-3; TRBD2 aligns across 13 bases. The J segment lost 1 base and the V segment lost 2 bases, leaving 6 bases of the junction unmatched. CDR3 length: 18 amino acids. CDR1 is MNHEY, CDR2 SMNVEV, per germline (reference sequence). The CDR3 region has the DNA TGTGCCAGCAGTTTAGCCACTGGACTAGCGGGGGGCACAGATACGCAGTATTTT. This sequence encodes CASSLATGLAGGTDTQYF.

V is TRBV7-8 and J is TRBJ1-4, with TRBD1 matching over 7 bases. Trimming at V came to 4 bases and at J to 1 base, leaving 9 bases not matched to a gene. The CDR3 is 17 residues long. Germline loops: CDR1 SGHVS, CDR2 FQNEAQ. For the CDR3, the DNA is TGTGCCAGCAGCTCAGACAGGGAAGTGGTAACTAATGAAAAACTGTTTTTT. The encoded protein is CASSSDREVVTNEKLFF.

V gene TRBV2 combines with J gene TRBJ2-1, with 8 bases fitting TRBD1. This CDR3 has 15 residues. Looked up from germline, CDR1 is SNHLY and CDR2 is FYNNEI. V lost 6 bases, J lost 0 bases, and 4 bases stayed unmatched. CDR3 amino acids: CASSETGASYNEQFF. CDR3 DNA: TGTGCCAGCAGCGAGACAGGGGCCTCCTACAATGAGCAGTTCTTC.